The rows below give T cell receptor beta chains drawn from one sample of a study of CD8 T cells in Susac syndrome. One entry per CDR3 protein, called by TCRdb with MiXCR from the immunoSEQ multiplex PCR reads. The profile shows about 100,000 distinct CDR3 sequences, approximately 95% of them singletons. The specimen sequenced was CD8+ T cells from PBMCs. The source is a human donor with Susac syndrome. Each CDR3 is given with its conserved first and last residue. The D gene is left open where the match is weak. The size field is filled for only some rows; it gives once, few, many or a size class.

v_call	j_call	clone_size	d_call	cdr3_nt	cdr3_aa
TRBV29-1	TRBJ2-7	.	TRBD1	TGCAGCGTGGAGGGACAGGGTCCCTACGAGCAGTACTTC	CSVEGQGPYEQYF
TRBV6-1	TRBJ2-1	.	.	TGTGCCAGCAGTGAAGAAGGGGGGGGGTACAATGAGCAGTTCTTC	CASSEEGGGYNEQFF
TRBV28	TRBJ2-7	.	.	TGTGCCAGCAGTCCGGCCCACAACTACGAGCAGTACTTC	CASSPAHNYEQYF
TRBV7-9	TRBJ1-1	.	TRBD1	TGTGCCAGCAGCTTACCCTTAGGGGGCAGGACTGAAGCTTTCTTT	CASSLPLGGRTEAFF
TRBV23-1	TRBJ2-3	.	.	TGCGCCCCACCCCCAAAAGAGCGGGCCATGGCCCGGGGAAGTACGCAGTATTTT	CAPPPKERAMARGSTQYF
TRBV20-1	TRBJ2-5	.	.	TGCAGTGCTAGAGTGTACCAAGAGACCCAGTACTTC	CSARVYQETQYF
TRBV29-1	TRBJ2-7	.	TRBD1	TGCAGCGGAGCAACGGGACAGGGCTACGAGCAGTACTTC	CSGATGQGYEQYF
TRBV20-1	TRBJ2-1	once	TRBD2	TGCAGTGCCAGGGGGACTAGCGGAGATTACAATGAGCAGTTCTTC	CSARGTSGDYNEQFF
TRBV7-9	TRBJ2-7	.	.	TGTGCCAGCGGACCTGGGTCGGTGACCTACGAGCAGTACTTC	CASGPGSVTYEQYF
TRBV6-5	TRBJ2-2	.	.	TGTGCCAGCAGCTTCACCGGGGTCGGGGAGCTGTTTTTT	CASSFTGVGELFF
TRBV7-9	TRBJ2-3	.	.	TGTGCCAGCAGCGACCCCTCGGTGGGGACGCAGTATTTT	CASSDPSVGTQYF
TRBV5-6	TRBJ2-5	.	.	TGTGCCAGCAGCTTGCAGTCCGCAGGAATATTACGTCGCCAGTACTTC	CASSLQSAGILRRQYF
TRBV2	TRBJ1-1	.	.	TGTGCCAGCAGTGAGGGGGCGAACACTGAAGCTTTCTTT	CASSEGANTEAFF
TRBV29-1	TRBJ2-7	once	TRBD1	TGCAGCGTCAACACCGGGACAGCCCCTACCTACGAGCAGTACTTC	CSVNTGTAPTYEQYF
TRBV20-1	TRBJ1-1	.	.	TGCAGTGCTAGAGGGAGAAGTGAAGCTTTCTTT	CSARGRSEAFF
TRBV5-1	TRBJ1-5	.	TRBD1	TGCGCCAGCAGCCCGGGGACAGGGGGAGGAACTCAGCCCCAGCATTTT	CASSPGTGGGTQPQHF
TRBV3-1	TRBJ1-2	.	.	TGTGCCAGCAGCCCGCGACGACAGGTCTATGGCTACACCTTC	CASSPRRQVYGYTF
TRBV9	TRBJ2-1	once	.	TGTGCCAGCAGTGCTTGGGACCTCAATGAGCAGTTCTTC	CASSAWDLNEQFF
TRBV18	TRBJ1-1	.	.	TGTGCCAGCTCACCGGTCGGGACGAACACTGAAGCTTTCTTT	CASSPVGTNTEAFF
TRBV4-2	TRBJ2-3	.	TRBD1	TGTGCCAGCAGCCAAGATTTGGGACAGGGGGCCGCAGATACGCAGTATTTT	CASSQDLGQGAADTQYF
TRBV9	TRBJ2-1	.	.	TGTGCCAGCAGCGTAAGCGGCCACCCTGGGAATGAGCAGTTCTTC	CASSVSGHPGNEQFF
TRBV5-6	TRBJ2-2	.	TRBD1	TGTGCCAGCAGCTGGACAGGGAGGTACACCGGGGAGCTGTTTTTT	CASSWTGRYTGELFF
TRBV5-1	TRBJ2-5	.	TRBD1	TGCGCCAGCAGCTTGCAATCTGGACAGGGTGGAGAGACCCAGTACTTC	CASSLQSGQGGETQYF
TRBV10-3	TRBJ1-6	.	TRBD1	TGTGCCATCAGTGGGACAGGGAGCAATTCACCCCTCCACTTT	CAISGTGSNSPLHF
TRBV7-6	TRBJ2-5	.	TRBD2	TGTGCCAGCAGCCGACTACTAGCGGGGGTCCAAGAGACCCAGTACTTC	CASSRLLAGVQETQYF
TRBV12-3/TRBV12-4	TRBJ2-5	.	.	TGTGCCAGCAGCCCGACTGTGAGGGAGACCCAGTACTTC	CASSPTVRETQYF
TRBV9	TRBJ1-2	.	TRBD1	TGTGCCAGCAGCGTAGCTTCCCCGACAGGGGCAGGGGGCTACACCTTC	CASSVASPTGAGGYTF
TRBV2	TRBJ2-7	.	.	TGTGCCAGCAGGGGGGAGACCACGGCCGAGCAGTACTTC	CASRGETTAEQYF
TRBV18	TRBJ2-7	.	.	TGTGCCAGCTCCAGAACGGACCGGTCCGAGCAGTACTTC	CASSRTDRSEQYF
TRBV29-1	TRBJ2-7	.	.	TGCAGCGTTTTGGAGGGCTACGAGCAGTACTTC	CSVLEGYEQYF
TRBV29-1	TRBJ2-6	.	.	TGCAGCGCCATCCCGGAGGGGGCCAACGTCCTGACTTTC	CSAIPEGANVLTF
TRBV12-3/TRBV12-4	TRBJ2-7	few	.	TGTGCCAGCAGTAGTTATAGGGAGGATGACGAGCAGTACTTC	CASSSYREDDEQYF
TRBV15	TRBJ2-7	.	TRBD2	TGTGCCACCAGCAAAGTAGCGGGAGGGTCCTACGAGCAGTACTTC	CATSKVAGGSYEQYF
TRBV2	TRBJ2-7	.	.	TGTGCCAGCACTACATCGGAACCCAAGAGACTCTCCTACGAGCAGTACTTC	CASTTSEPKRLSYEQYF
TRBV29-1	TRBJ1-4	.	.	TGCAGCGCGGTGGACATGGCTAATGAAAAACTGTTTTTT	CSAVDMANEKLFF
TRBV12-5	TRBJ2-7	.	.	TGTGCTAGTGGTTTGTACGAGCAGTACTTC	CASGLYEQYF
TRBV6-5	TRBJ2-7	.	.	TGTGCCAGTGAAATCGGGGGCGAGCAGTACTTC	CASEIGGEQYF
TRBV2	TRBJ1-1	.	.	TGTGCCAGCCGACAGCCGAACACTGAAGCTTTCTTT	CASRQPNTEAFF
TRBV5-1	TRBJ1-1	.	.	TGCGCCAGCAGCTTGTTCGGCAGGGACGAGGAAGCTTTCTTT	CASSLFGRDEEAFF
TRBV2	TRBJ2-7	.	TRBD2	TGTGCCAGCACCGCTCCTAGCGGGACCTACGAGCAGTACTTC	CASTAPSGTYEQYF